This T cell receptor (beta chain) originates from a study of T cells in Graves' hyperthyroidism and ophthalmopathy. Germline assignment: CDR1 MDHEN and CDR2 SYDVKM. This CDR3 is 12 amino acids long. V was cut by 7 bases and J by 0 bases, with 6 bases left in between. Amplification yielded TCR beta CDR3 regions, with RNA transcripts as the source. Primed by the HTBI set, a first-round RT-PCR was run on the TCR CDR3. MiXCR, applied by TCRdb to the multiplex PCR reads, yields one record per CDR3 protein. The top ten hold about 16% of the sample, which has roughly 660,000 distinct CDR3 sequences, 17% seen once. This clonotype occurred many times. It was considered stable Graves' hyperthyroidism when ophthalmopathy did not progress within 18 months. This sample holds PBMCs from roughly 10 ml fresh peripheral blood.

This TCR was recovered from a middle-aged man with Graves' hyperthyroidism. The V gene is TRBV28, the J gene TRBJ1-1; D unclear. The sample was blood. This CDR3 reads CASTPMNTEAFF. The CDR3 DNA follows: TGTGCCAGCACCCCTATGAACACTGAAGCTTTCTTT.